The 14 T cell receptor beta chains below were found in one sample sequenced in a study of OX40 agonist ivuxolimab in advanced cancers. Profiling relied on immunoSEQ multiplex PCR, and the TCRdb table lists in-frame clones only, not all of them. Among 34,000 or so clones listed, about four fifths were seen once. The sequences come from CD4+ or CD8+ T cells sorted from blood, collected in a trial of the OX40 agonist ivuxolimab. Receptor source: an adult with an advanced solid tumor such as melanoma, head and neck, liver or kidney cancer.

The chain has TRBV19 and TRBJ1-2, with 7 bases identical to TRBD1. V was pared by 4 bases and J by 8 bases, with 13 bases of the junction left unmatched. Germline CDR1 LNHDA, CDR2 SQIVND (reference sequence). This CDR3 has 15 amino acids. CDR3 nucleotide sequence: TGTGCCAGTAGTACCGGGGCTGGGACAGTTGGGGGCTACACCTTC. This codes for CASSTGAGTVGGYTF.

This sequence joins TRBV14 and TRBJ2-7; D might be TRBD2 (6 bases). The germline V gene has CDR1 SGHDN and CDR2 FVKESK. The V gene lost 0 bases and the J gene lost 3 bases, with 12 bases spanning the gap. This CDR3 has 15 residues. The CDR3 DNA reads TGTGCCAGCAGCCAAGATAGGGGACTGGGCTACGAGCAGTACTTC. The encoded protein is CASSQDRGLGYEQYF.

The chain combines TRBV28 with TRBJ2-2; 7 nucleotides match TRBD2. Germline lookup yields CDR1 MDHEN and CDR2 SYDVKM. The CDR3 runs to 15 residues. J lost 4 bases, V lost 3 bases, and 5 bases had no gene match. The chain's CDR3 is CASSFWGGSTGELFF. The CDR3 DNA reads TGTGCCAGCAGTTTTTGGGGGGGAAGCACCGGGGAGCTGTTTTTT. Drawing the rest from reference TRBV28 and TRBJ2-2, the complete variable domain is DVKVTQSSRYLVKRTGEKVFLECVQDMDHENMFWYRQDPGLGLRLIYFSYDVKMKEKGDIPEGYSVSREKKERFSLILESASTNQTSMYLCASSFWGGSTGELFFGEGSRLTVL.

The genes are TRBV2 and TRBJ1-2, with D tentatively TRBD1 (6 bases). The CDR3 is made up of 14 amino acids. V dropped 6 bases and J dropped 2 bases, with 13 bases sitting between them. Germline CDR1 reads SNHLY; CDR2 reads FYNNEI. Here the CDR3 DNA reads TGTGCCAGCAGGTCAGGGGTGGAGAACTATGGCTACACCTTC. Protein product: CASRSGVENYGYTF.

The chain combines TRBV6-5 with TRBJ1-6; D is unresolved. Per germline, CDR1 MNHEY and CDR2 SVGAGI. The CDR3 runs 13 residues. Between the trimmed V and J ends, which lost 0 bases and 9 bases, there was a span of 6 bases. The CDR3 DNA reads TGTGCCAGCAGTTACTCTCAAAGTTCACCCCTCCACTTT. Its protein is CASSYSQSSPLHF.

V is TRBV11-3 and J is TRBJ1-1; no definite D call. Trimming took 3 bases from V and 1 from J, leaving 6 bases between them. The CDR3 consists of 13 residues. In germline, CDR1 is SGHNT, CDR2 YENEEA. DNA of the CDR3: TGTGCCAGCAGCTTGGAGGGGAACACTGAAGCTTTCTTT. It translates to CASSLEGNTEAFF. Combining the CDR3 with reference TRBV11-3 and TRBJ1-1 gives the whole variable domain EAGVVQSPRYKIIEKKQPVAFWCNPISGHNTLYWYLQNLGQGPELLIRYENEEAVDDSQLPKDRFSAERLKGVDSTLKIQPAELGDSAVYLCASSLEGNTEAFFGQGTRLTVV.

The rearrangement uses TRBV7-9 and TRBJ2-3; TRBD1 is a possible D gene (6 bases). This CDR3 is 18 amino acids long. Germline lookup yields CDR1 SEHNR and CDR2 FQNEAQ (reference sequence). V lost 4 bases and J 1 base, leaving 21 bases between the germline ends. CDR3 nucleotides: TGTGCCAGCAGCTGGAAACCCTACAGGGAGTTGGGCACAGATACGCAGTATTTT. It codes for CASSWKPYRELGTDTQYF.

This clone showed up just a few times. The CDR3: CASSMGDISGNTIYF. CDR3 nucleotide sequence: TGTGCCAGTAGTATGGGAGATATCTCTGGAAACACCATATATTTT. V usage is TRBV19 and J usage is TRBJ1-3; D remains unclear. The CDR3 loop spans 15 amino acids. Per germline, CDR1 LNHDA and CDR2 SQIVND (reference sequence). V lost 3 bases and J lost 0, with 9 bases in between.

This sequence joins TRBV6-5 and TRBJ2-7; 11 positions agree with TRBD2. This CDR3 has 16 amino acids. The junction had 4 bases not matched to a gene; V was cut back by 2 bases and J by 1 base. Germline V gene data show CDR1 as MNHEY and CDR2 as SVGAGI. CDR3 in amino acids: CASSYAGTSGSYEQYF. Here the CDR3 DNA reads TGTGCCAGCAGTTACGCCGGGACTAGCGGTTCCTACGAGCAGTACTTC.

The rearrangement links TRBV7-2 to TRBJ1-1; D is ambiguous. The CDR3 is 14 amino acids. V lost 1 base and J lost 7, with 13 bases in between. Germline CDR1 and CDR2: SGHTA and FQGNSA. CDR3 residues: CASSLGGGRNEAFF. As DNA, the CDR3 is TGTGCCAGCAGCTTAGGGGGAGGACGGAATGAAGCTTTCTTT.

The chain uses TRBV7-2 and TRBJ1-6; 7 bases fit TRBD1. Germline V gives CDR1 SGHTA, CDR2 FQGNSA. This CDR3 is built from 16 residues. Trimming took 5 bases from V and 9 from J; bases not matched to a gene: 13. CDR3 sequence (DNA): TGTGCCAGCAGCCGGGACGGACAGGCTCGCGCTTCACCCCTCCACTTT. This codes for CASSRDGQARASPLHF.

This clone came up a few times. V is TRBV6-1 and J is TRBJ1-5; D unresolved. V lost 4 bases, J lost 5 bases, and 9 bases lay in between. Germline V gene data show CDR1 as MNHNS and CDR2 as SASEGT. The CDR3 length is 13 residues. The CDR3, as DNA: TGTGCCAGCAGTGGATGGACGGATCAGCCCCAGCATTTT. Translating gives CASSGWTDQPQHF.

The chain joins TRBV2 to TRBJ2-5; D may be TRBD1 (5 bases). Trimming cost V 1 base and J 5 bases, with 11 bases left between them. Germline V CDR1 and CDR2: SNHLY, FYNNEI. This CDR3 has 14 residues. The CDR3 DNA is TGTGCCAGCAGTGAAGATGGCAGGGCGGAGACCCAGTACTTC. This codes for CASSEDGRAETQYF.

The chain has TRBV19 and TRBJ1-1; D is unresolved. The CDR3 totals 14 residues. V was shortened by 11 bases and J by 0 bases, with 16 bases between the two germline ends. Germline V CDR1 and CDR2: LNHDA, SQIVND (reference sequence). The CDR3 loop is CASMLTGLNTEAFF. For the CDR3, the DNA is TGTGCCTCCATGCTGACGGGCTTGAACACTGAAGCTTTCTTT.